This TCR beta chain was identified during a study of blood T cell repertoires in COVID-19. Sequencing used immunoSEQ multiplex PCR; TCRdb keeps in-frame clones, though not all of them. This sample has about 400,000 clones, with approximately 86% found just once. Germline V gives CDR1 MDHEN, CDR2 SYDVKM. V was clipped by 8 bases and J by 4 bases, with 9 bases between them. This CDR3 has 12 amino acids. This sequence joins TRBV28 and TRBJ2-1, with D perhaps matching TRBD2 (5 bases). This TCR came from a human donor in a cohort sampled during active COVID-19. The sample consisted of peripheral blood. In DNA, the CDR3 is TGTGCCAGCCTAGCCTCTTACAATGAGCAGTTCTTC. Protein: CASLASYNEQFF.